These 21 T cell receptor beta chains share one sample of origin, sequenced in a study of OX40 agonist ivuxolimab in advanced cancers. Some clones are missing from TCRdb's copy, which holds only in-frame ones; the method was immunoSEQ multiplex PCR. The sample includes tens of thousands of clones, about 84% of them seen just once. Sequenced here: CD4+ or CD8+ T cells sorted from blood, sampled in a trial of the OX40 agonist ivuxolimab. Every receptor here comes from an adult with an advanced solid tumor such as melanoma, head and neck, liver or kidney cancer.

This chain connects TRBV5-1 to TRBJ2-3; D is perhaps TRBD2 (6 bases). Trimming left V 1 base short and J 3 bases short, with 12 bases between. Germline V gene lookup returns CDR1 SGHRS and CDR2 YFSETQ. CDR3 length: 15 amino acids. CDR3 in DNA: TGCGCCAGCAGCTTGTCCAACGGACTAACAGATACGCAGTATTTT. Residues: CASSLSNGLTDTQYF.

This CDR3 reads CASKPRSNQPQHF. In nucleotides, the CDR3 is TGTGCCAGTAAGCCGCGGAGCAATCAGCCCCAGCATTTT. This chain joins TRBV19 and TRBJ1-5; D is unclear. The V end was cut by 7 bases, the J end by 1 base, with 8 bases between. The germline V gene encodes CDR1 LNHDA and CDR2 SQIVND (reference sequence). The CDR3 loop spans 13 amino acids.

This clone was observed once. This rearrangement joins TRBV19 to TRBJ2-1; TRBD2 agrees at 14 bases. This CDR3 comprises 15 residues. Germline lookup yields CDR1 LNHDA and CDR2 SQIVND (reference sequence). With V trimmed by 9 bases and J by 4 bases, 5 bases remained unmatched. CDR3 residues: CASRLAGGQYNEQFF. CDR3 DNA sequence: TGTGCCAGCAGACTAGCGGGGGGGCAGTACAATGAGCAGTTCTTC.

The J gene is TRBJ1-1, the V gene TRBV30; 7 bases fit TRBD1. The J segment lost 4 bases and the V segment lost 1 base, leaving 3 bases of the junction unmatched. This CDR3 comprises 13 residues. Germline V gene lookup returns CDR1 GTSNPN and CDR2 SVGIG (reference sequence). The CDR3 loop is CAWSEQGPTEAFF. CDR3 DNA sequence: TGTGCCTGGAGTGAACAGGGGCCCACTGAAGCTTTCTTT. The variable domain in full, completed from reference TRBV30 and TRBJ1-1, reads SQTIHQWPATLVQPVGSPLSLECTVEGTSNPNLYWYRQAAGRGLQLLFYSVGIGQISSEVPQNLSASRPQDRQFILSSKKLLLSDSGFYLCAWSEQGPTEAFFGQGTRLTVV.

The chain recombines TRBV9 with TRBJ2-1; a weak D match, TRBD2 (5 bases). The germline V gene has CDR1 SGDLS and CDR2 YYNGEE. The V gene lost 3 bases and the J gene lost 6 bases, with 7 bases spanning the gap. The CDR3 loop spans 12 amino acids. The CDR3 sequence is CASSAAGNEQFF. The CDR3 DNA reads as TGTGCCAGCAGCGCTGCGGGCAATGAGCAGTTCTTC. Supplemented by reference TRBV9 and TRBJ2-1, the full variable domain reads DSGVTQTPKHLITATGQRVTLRCSPRSGDLSVYWYQQSLDQGLQFLIQYYNGEERAKGNILERFSAQQFPDLHSELNLSSLELGDSALYFCASSAAGNEQFFGPGTRLTVL.

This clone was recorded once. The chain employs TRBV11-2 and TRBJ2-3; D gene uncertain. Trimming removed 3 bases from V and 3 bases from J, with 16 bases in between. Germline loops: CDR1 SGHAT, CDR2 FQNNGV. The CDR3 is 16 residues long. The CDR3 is CASSFGDRVGTDTQYF. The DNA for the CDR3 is TGTGCCAGCAGCTTTGGAGATCGGGTGGGGACAGATACGCAGTATTTT. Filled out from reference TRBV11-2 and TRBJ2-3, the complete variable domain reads EAGVAQSPRYKIIEKRQSVAFWCNPISGHATLYWYQQILGQGPKLLIQFQNNGVVDDSQLPKDRFSAERLKGVDSTLKIQPAKLEDSAVYLCASSFGDRVGTDTQYFGPGTRLTVL.

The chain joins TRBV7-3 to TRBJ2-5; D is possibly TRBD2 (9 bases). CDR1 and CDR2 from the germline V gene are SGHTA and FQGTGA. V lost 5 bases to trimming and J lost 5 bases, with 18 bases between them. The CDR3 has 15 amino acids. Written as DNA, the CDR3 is TGTGCCAGCAGCCTGACAGGGGCGGGAGGGGAGACCCAGTACTTC. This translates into CASSLTGAGGETQYF.

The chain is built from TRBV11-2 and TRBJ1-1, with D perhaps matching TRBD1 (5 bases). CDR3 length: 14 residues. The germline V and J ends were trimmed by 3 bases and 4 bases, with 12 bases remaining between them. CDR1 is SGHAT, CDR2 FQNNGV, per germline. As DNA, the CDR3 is TGTGCCAGCAGCTTGGGACTAAGGAGCACTGAAGCTTTCTTT. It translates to CASSLGLRSTEAFF.

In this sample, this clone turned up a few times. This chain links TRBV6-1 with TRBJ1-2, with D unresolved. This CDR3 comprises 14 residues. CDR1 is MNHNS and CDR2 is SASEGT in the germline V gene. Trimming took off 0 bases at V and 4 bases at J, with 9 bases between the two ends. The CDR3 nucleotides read TGTGCCAGCAGTGAAGCGGGTACTAGCTATGGCTACACCTTC. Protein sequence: CASSEAGTSYGYTF.

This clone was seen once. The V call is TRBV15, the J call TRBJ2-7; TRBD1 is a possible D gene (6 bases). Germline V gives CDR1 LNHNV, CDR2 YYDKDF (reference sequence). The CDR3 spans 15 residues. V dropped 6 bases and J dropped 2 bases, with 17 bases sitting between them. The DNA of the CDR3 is TGTGCCACCAGGAACAACCGGGACATAACCTACGAGCAGTACTTC. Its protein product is CATRNNRDITYEQYF.

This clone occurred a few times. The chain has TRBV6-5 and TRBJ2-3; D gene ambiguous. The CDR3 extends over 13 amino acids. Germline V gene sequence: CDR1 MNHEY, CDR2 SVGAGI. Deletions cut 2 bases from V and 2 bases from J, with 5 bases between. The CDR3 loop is CASSYVATDTQYF. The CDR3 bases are TGTGCCAGCAGTTACGTTGCCACAGATACGCAGTATTTT.

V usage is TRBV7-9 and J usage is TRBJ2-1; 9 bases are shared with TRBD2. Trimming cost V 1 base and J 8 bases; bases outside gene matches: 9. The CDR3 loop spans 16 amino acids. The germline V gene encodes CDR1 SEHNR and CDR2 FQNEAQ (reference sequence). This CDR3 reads CASSLGLAGVSDEQFF. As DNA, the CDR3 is TGTGCCAGCAGCTTAGGGTTAGCGGGGGTCTCCGATGAGCAGTTCTTC.

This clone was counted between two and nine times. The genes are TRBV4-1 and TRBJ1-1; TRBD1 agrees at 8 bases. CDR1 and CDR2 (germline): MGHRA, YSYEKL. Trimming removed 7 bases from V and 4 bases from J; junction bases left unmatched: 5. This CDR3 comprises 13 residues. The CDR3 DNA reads TGCGCCAGCACCCTGACAGGGGCCACTGAAGCTTTCTTT. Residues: CASTLTGATEAFF.

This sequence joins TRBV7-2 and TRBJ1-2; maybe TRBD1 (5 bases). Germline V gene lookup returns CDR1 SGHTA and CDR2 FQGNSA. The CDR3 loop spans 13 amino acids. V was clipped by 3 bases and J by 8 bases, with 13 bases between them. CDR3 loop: CASSFRGSRGYTF. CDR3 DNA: TGTGCCAGCAGCTTTCGGGGGTCGCGAGGCTACACCTTC.

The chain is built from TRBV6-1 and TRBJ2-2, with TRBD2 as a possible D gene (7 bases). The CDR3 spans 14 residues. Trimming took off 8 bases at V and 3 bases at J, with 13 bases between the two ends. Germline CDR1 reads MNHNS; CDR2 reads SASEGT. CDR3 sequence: CASLTGRDTGELFF. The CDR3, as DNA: TGTGCCAGCCTTACAGGGAGGGACACCGGGGAGCTGTTTTTT.

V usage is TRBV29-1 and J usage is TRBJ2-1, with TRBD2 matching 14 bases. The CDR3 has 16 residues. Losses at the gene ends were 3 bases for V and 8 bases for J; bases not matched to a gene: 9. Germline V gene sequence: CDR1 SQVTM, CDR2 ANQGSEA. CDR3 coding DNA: TGCAGCGTTGATGGGGCCGGGACTAGCGGGAGCTATGAGCAGTTCTTC. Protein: CSVDGAGTSGSYEQFF.

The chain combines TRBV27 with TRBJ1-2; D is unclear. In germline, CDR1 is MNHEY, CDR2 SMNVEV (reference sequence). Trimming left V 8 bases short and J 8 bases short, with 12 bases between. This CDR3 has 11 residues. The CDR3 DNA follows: TGTGCCAGCCCTTCTGGATCCGGCTACACCTTC. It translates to CASPSGSGYTF.

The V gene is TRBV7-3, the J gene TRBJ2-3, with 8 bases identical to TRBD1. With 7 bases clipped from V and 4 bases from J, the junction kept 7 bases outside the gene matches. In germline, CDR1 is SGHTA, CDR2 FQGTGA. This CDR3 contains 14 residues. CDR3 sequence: CASKPGQGSDTQYF. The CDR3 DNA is TGTGCCAGCAAACCAGGACAGGGATCAGATACGCAGTATTTT. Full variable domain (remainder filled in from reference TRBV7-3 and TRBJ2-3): GAGVSQTPSNKVTEKGKYVELRCDPISGHTALYWYRQSLGQGPEFLIYFQGTGAADDSGLPNDRFFAVRPEGSVSTLKIQRTERGDSAVYLCASKPGQGSDTQYFGPGTRLTVL.

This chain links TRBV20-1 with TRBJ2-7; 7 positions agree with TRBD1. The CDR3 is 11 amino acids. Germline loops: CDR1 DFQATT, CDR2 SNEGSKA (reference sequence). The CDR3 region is CSGTDTYEQYF. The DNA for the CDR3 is TGCTCCGGGACAGATACCTACGAGCAGTACTTC.

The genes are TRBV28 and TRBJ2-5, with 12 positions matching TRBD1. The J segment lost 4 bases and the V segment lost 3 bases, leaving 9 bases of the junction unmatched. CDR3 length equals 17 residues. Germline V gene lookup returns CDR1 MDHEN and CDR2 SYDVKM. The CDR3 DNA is TGTGCCAGCAGTTTGCCTCCGGGACAGGGGGCCGGAGAGACCCAGTACTTC. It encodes CASSLPPGQGAGETQYF.

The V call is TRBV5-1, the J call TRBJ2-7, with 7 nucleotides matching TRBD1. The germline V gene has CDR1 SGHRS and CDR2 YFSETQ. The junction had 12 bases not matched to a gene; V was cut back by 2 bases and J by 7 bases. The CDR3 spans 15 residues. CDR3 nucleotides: TGCGCCAGCAGCTTTTCCCGGGACAGCACGTTGGAGCAGTACTTC. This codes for CASSFSRDSTLEQYF.